Listed here are 29 T cell receptor beta chains from one sample, sequenced in a study of breast tumors, draining lymph nodes, adjacent tissues. TCRdb reanalysed the multiplex PCR reads using MiXCR and keeps one entry per CDR3 protein. Here the sample spans roughly 220,000 distinct CDR3 sequences, around 34% being singletons. Axillary draining lymph nodes of breast cancer patients supplied the node samples. Sequencing was done on a sample of axillary lymph node tissue. These receptors all stem from a female donor with breast cancer. Some clones in this sample may be carry-over from other donors' samples.

This clonotype has a count of ten or more. The chain recombines TRBV12-3 or TRBV12-4 with TRBJ2-3, with D possibly being TRBD1 (5 bases). Trimming shortened V by 6 bases and J by 0 bases, and 7 bases separated the two germline ends. The CDR3 length is 13 residues. Here the CDR3 reads CASRQESTDTQYF. The CDR3 bases are TGTGCCAGCAGACAGGAGAGCACAGATACGCAGTATTTT.

This clonotype was recorded many times. The rearrangement uses TRBV19 and TRBJ1-4; weak D call: TRBD1 (6 bases). The ends were cut back, 8 bases at V and 3 bases at J, with 19 bases in the middle. Germline values: CDR1 LNHDA, CDR2 SQIVND (reference sequence). The CDR3 contains 16 residues. CDR3 sequence: CASGGLAGSANEKLFF. CDR3 nucleotide sequence: TGTGCCAGTGGGGGCCTGGCGGGGTCTGCTAATGAAAAACTGTTTTTT. The full variable domain, rest sourced from reference TRBV19 and TRBJ1-4, is DGGITQSPKYLFRKEGQNVTLSCEQNLNHDAMYWYRQDPGQGLRLIYYSQIVNDFQKGDIAEGYSVSREKKESFPLTVTSAQKNPTAFYLCASGGLAGSANEKLFFGSGTQLSVL.

Regarding this clonotype: The conserved phenylalanine or tryptophan normally closing the CDR3 is absent here, so this likely arose from a read error. This chain links TRBV7-7 with TRBJ2-7, with unresolved D. Germline loops: CDR1 SSHAT, CDR2 FNYEAQ (reference sequence). The CDR3 has 14 residues. The CDR3 sequence is CASSPTALAYEQYL. For the CDR3, the DNA is TGTGCTAGCAGCCCAACCGCGTTGGCTTACGAGCAGTACCTC.

This clonotype showed up many times. The chain employs TRBV19 and TRBJ1-5, with a tentative D call TRBD1 (5 bases). The germline V gene encodes CDR1 LNHDA and CDR2 SQIVND (reference sequence). The CDR3 runs 15 residues. The V and J ends lost 5 bases and 0 bases respectively, with 11 bases between them. CDR3 in amino acids: CASSGSRDSNQPQHF. In DNA, the CDR3 is TGTGCCAGTAGTGGCTCCAGGGATAGCAATCAGCCCCAGCATTTT.

This clonotype was detected ten times or more. The genes are TRBV7-2 and TRBJ2-7; the D is unclear. The V and J ends lost 10 bases and 4 bases respectively, with 11 bases between them. The CDR3 totals 11 residues. Germline CDR1 and CDR2: SGHTA and FQGNSA. CDR3 sequence: CATSRAYEQYF. The CDR3 DNA follows: TGTGCCACCTCAAGGGCTTACGAGCAGTACTTC.

The chain uses TRBV19 and TRBJ1-6, with unresolved D. V was trimmed by 4 bases and J by 13 bases, leaving 23 bases between them. The CDR3 length is 16 residues. The germline V gene has CDR1 LNHDA and CDR2 SQIVND (reference sequence). The CDR3 reads CASSTSPTSGRAPLHF. CDR3 in DNA: TGTGCCAGTAGTACCTCACCGACTAGCGGGAGGGCGCCCCTCCACTTT.

The chain links TRBV20-1 to TRBJ1-4; TRBD1 agrees at 8 bases. This CDR3 is built from 17 residues. CDR1 and CDR2 (germline): DFQATT, SNEGSKA (reference sequence). Trimming cost V 4 bases and J 0 bases; bases outside gene matches: 10. CDR3 residues: CSANGQGGRATNEKLFF. The CDR3 DNA follows: TGCAGTGCTAATGGACAGGGCGGTCGAGCAACTAATGAAAAACTGTTTTTT.

Points on this clonotype: This may arise from a read error, as a much more abundant clone is one base away. The rearrangement joins TRBV7-9 to TRBJ2-7; 8 bases fit TRBD2. CDR3 length: 15 amino acids. Germline V gene lookup returns CDR1 SEHNR and CDR2 FQNEAQ (reference sequence). The CDR3 sequence: CASSFQDGRAYEQHF. The DNA for the CDR3 is TGTGCCAGCAGCTTTCAGGACGGGAGGGCTTACGAGCAGCACTTC.

This clonotype has a handful of counts. This could be a read error, since a much larger clone is one nucleotide away. The V call is TRBV6-1, the J call TRBJ1-3; no reliable D call. Germline V gene data show CDR1 as MNHNS and CDR2 as SASEGT. The V end was cut by 5 bases, the J end by 1 base, with 12 bases between. The CDR3 totals 15 residues. The CDR3 DNA sequence: TGTGCCAGCAGTCGTCTTCGGAGTTCTGGAAACACCATATATTTT. Translated, it gives CASSRLRSSGNTIYF.

This clonotype was found many times. The chain combines TRBV24-1 with TRBJ2-2; D is possibly TRBD1 or TRBD2 (5 bases each). CDR3 length: 15 amino acids. The germline V and J ends were trimmed by 0 bases and 6 bases, with 10 bases remaining between them. Germline-derived CDR1 and CDR2 are KGHDR and SFDVKD. CDR3 sequence: CATSDLRRGAGELFF. The CDR3 region has the DNA TGTGCCACCAGTGATTTGCGAAGAGGGGCCGGGGAGCTGTTTTTT.

The chain employs TRBV19 and TRBJ1-5; D ambiguous. Germline-derived CDR1 and CDR2 are LNHDA and SQIVND (reference sequence). The CDR3 loop spans 16 amino acids. V shed 9 bases and J shed 2 bases, with 20 bases lying between them. The CDR3 nucleotides read TGTGCCAGCAATCCGGTCCCGGCCACCGGCAATCAGCCCCAGCATTTT. Protein product: CASNPVPATGNQPQHF. Full variable domain (remainder filled in from reference TRBV19 and TRBJ1-5): DGGITQSPKYLFRKEGQNVTLSCEQNLNHDAMYWYRQDPGQGLRLIYYSQIVNDFQKGDIAEGYSVSREKKESFPLTVTSAQKNPTAFYLCASNPVPATGNQPQHFGDGTRLSIL.

This rearrangement joins TRBV28 to TRBJ2-5; D unclear. Germline V gene lookup returns CDR1 MDHEN and CDR2 SYDVKM. There are 13 residues in the CDR3. Trimming shortened V by 3 bases and J by 4 bases, and 9 bases separated the two germline ends. The CDR3 DNA sequence: TGTGCCAGCAGTTTCCCCAATACAGAGACCCAGTACTTC. Translating it yields CASSFPNTETQYF.

This clonotype appeared a few times. The chain recombines TRBV11-3 with TRBJ2-7, with 8 bases matching TRBD2. The V and J ends lost 3 bases and 5 bases, in that order; junction bases with no gene match: 6. Germline CDR1 reads SGHNT; CDR2 reads YENEEA. The CDR3 length is 14 residues. The CDR3 protein is CASSFRLASHEQYF. The CDR3 DNA follows: TGTGCCAGCAGCTTTCGACTAGCGTCCCACGAGCAGTACTTC.

This clonotype was observed a few times. One junction end does not reproduce the germline sequence, and a read error may be involved. The V call is TRBV5-1, the J call TRBJ2-5; TRBD1 might be the D (6 bases). Germline V gene lookup returns CDR1 SGHRS and CDR2 YFSETQ. The CDR3 has 14 residues. The CDR3 sequence is CASSLRTAQDTQYF. CDR3 in DNA: TGCGCCAGCAGCCTACGGACAGCCCAAGACACCCAGTACTTC.

At least ten counts were recorded for this clonotype. The V gene is TRBV9, the J gene TRBJ1-2, with no clear D. Trimming cost V 0 bases and J 6 bases, with 9 bases left between them. Germline assignment: CDR1 SGDLS and CDR2 YYNGEE. The CDR3 has 13 amino acids. The DNA for the CDR3 is TGTGCCAGCAGCGTAGACTTTAGCCATGGCTACACCTTC. It translates to CASSVDFSHGYTF.

This clonotype has more than one count but fewer than ten. The chain employs TRBV20-1 and TRBJ1-1; no firm D call. V lost 1 base to trimming and J lost 1 base, with 7 bases between them. There are 13 residues in the CDR3. The germline CDR1 and CDR2 sequences are DFQATT and SNEGSKA (reference sequence). CDR3 sequence: CSARGRKNTEAFF. The CDR3 nucleotides read TGCAGTGCTAGAGGACGGAAGAACACTGAAGCTTTCTTT.

This clonotype was seen ten or more times. The chain couples TRBV7-9 to TRBJ2-7; D is perhaps TRBD1 or TRBD2 (7 bases each). V lost 5 bases and J 0 bases, leaving 17 bases between the germline ends. CDR1 and CDR2 (germline): SEHNR, FQNEAQ (reference sequence). This CDR3 spans 16 amino acids. The CDR3 nucleotides are TGTGCCAGCAGCACCACACAGGGGAGGGGCTCCTACGAGCAGTACTTC. Translation gives CASSTTQGRGSYEQYF.

The chain combines TRBV7-8 with TRBJ2-1; either TRBD1 or TRBD2 may fit D (6 bases each). The CDR3 is made up of 14 amino acids. CDR1 is SGHVS, CDR2 FQNEAQ, per germline. This CDR3 is CARVEGGSYNEQFF. Written as DNA, the CDR3 is TGTGCTAGAGTCGAGGGGGGCTCCTACAATGAGCAGTTCTTC.

This clonotype was recorded many times. The chain couples TRBV12-3 or TRBV12-4 to TRBJ2-1; 15 bases are a match to TRBD2. V dropped 6 bases and J dropped 10; count of bases not matched to a gene: 10. The CDR3 is 16 residues long. This CDR3 reads CASRPGLAGGQGEQFF. The CDR3, as DNA: TGTGCCAGCAGACCAGGACTAGCGGGGGGGCAAGGCGAGCAGTTCTTC.

This clonotype was recorded many times. The chain links TRBV20-1 to TRBJ2-7; 11 bases agree with TRBD1. This CDR3 region has 15 residues. The V gene end was trimmed by 7 bases and the J gene end by 3 bases; junction bases not matched to a gene: 11. Germline CDR1 is DFQATT and CDR2 is SNEGSKA (reference sequence). The CDR3 DNA reads TGCAGTGTCAACCGCGGACAGGGGGCTAACTACGAGCAGTACTTC. It encodes CSVNRGQGANYEQYF.

Many counts were recorded for this clonotype. The chain recombines TRBV20-1 with TRBJ2-7; TRBD2 agrees at 8 bases. This CDR3 is 15 amino acids long. Germline-derived CDR1 and CDR2 are DFQATT and SNEGSKA (reference sequence). The V and J ends lost 0 bases and 2 bases, in that order; junction bases with no gene match: 6. The CDR3 nucleotides are TGCAGTGCTAGAGATCTAGCGGGCAATACCTACGAGCAGTACTTC. It encodes CSARDLAGNTYEQYF.

As for this clonotype: A much larger clone lies a single base off, so this may be a read error. The V gene is TRBV5-6, the J gene TRBJ2-2; 7 nucleotides agree with TRBD2. Germline loops: CDR1 SGHDT, CDR2 YYEEEE. This CDR3 is built from 15 residues. CDR3 coding DNA: TGTGCCAGCAGCGTAGGACTAGGACTCGGCGGGAAGCTGTTTTTT. Protein: CASSVGLGLGGKLFF. The whole variable domain, filled in from reference TRBV5-6 and TRBJ2-2, reads DAGVTQSPTHLIKTRGQQVTLRCSPKSGHDTVSWYQQALGQGPQFIFQYYEEEERQRGNFPDRFSGHQFPNYSSELNVNALLLGDSALYLCASSVGLGLGGKLFFGEGSRLTVL.

This clonotype came up many times. This chain joins TRBV6-6 and TRBJ1-5; 10 positions agree with TRBD1. Germline CDR1 and CDR2: MNHNY and SVGAGI (reference sequence). V shed 10 bases and J 3 bases; nucleotides not matched to a gene: 6. The CDR3 sequence is 14 residues long. The CDR3 loop is CAISDRGNNQPQHF. CDR3 DNA: TGTGCCATCTCGGACAGGGGGAACAATCAGCCCCAGCATTTT.

V gene TRBV18 combines with J gene TRBJ2-1; D is possibly TRBD2 (5 bases). CDR3 length equals 15 residues. The V end lost 2 bases, the J end lost 3 bases, and 11 bases lay between the germline ends. Germline CDR1 KGHSH, CDR2 LQKENI. CDR3: CASSPDGVGYNEQFF. CDR3 bases: TGTGCCAGCTCACCAGACGGGGTAGGCTACAATGAGCAGTTCTTC.

In this sample, this clonotype turned up many times. The chain combines TRBV7-6 with TRBJ2-2; 10 positions agree with TRBD2. Losses at the gene ends were 0 bases for V and 1 base for J; bases not matched to a gene: 2. The CDR3 length is 17 residues. Germline assignment: CDR1 SGHVS and CDR2 FNYEAQ. The CDR3 sequence is CASSLARTSGNTGELFF. For the CDR3, the DNA is TGTGCCAGCAGCTTAGCCAGGACTAGCGGGAACACCGGGGAGCTGTTTTTT.

This chain joins TRBV7-3 and TRBJ1-1, with 10 bases fitting TRBD1. Looked up from germline, CDR1 is SGHTA and CDR2 is FQGTGA. The CDR3 sequence is 14 residues long. V lost 5 bases and J lost 5; bases outside the gene matches: 5. This CDR3 is CASSPGQGSTEAFF. The CDR3 DNA sequence: TGTGCCAGCAGCCCGGGACAGGGGAGTACTGAAGCTTTCTTT.

This clonotype was detected ten times or more. The chain couples TRBV20-1 to TRBJ2-1; 13 bases are shared with TRBD2. Germline V gene data show CDR1 as DFQATT and CDR2 as SNEGSKA (reference sequence). Trimming took 1 base from V and 7 from J; bases not matched to a gene: 10. The CDR3 consists of 17 residues. CDR3: CSARGPRTSGRGNEQFF. CDR3 nucleotide sequence: TGCAGTGCTAGAGGCCCCCGTACTAGCGGGAGGGGGAATGAGCAGTTCTTC.

The J gene is TRBJ1-6, the V gene TRBV27; D may be TRBD1 (5 bases). Germline lookup yields CDR1 MNHEY and CDR2 SMNVEV (reference sequence). There are 14 residues in the CDR3. Deletions cut 6 bases from V and 4 bases from J, with 10 bases between. CDR3 in amino acids: CASRDSSYNSPLHF. The CDR3 DNA is TGTGCCAGCAGAGACAGTTCGTATAATTCACCCCTCCACTTT.

This clonotype was detected many times. V usage is TRBV20-1 and J usage is TRBJ2-2; TRBD1 matches at 8 bases. With 3 bases clipped from V and 1 base from J, the junction kept 4 bases outside the gene matches. The CDR3 has 15 amino acids. Germline CDR1 is DFQATT and CDR2 is SNEGSKA (reference sequence). The CDR3 sequence is CSASFGTGNTGELFF. The CDR3 coding sequence is TGCAGTGCTAGTTTCGGGACAGGGAACACCGGGGAGCTGTTTTTT.